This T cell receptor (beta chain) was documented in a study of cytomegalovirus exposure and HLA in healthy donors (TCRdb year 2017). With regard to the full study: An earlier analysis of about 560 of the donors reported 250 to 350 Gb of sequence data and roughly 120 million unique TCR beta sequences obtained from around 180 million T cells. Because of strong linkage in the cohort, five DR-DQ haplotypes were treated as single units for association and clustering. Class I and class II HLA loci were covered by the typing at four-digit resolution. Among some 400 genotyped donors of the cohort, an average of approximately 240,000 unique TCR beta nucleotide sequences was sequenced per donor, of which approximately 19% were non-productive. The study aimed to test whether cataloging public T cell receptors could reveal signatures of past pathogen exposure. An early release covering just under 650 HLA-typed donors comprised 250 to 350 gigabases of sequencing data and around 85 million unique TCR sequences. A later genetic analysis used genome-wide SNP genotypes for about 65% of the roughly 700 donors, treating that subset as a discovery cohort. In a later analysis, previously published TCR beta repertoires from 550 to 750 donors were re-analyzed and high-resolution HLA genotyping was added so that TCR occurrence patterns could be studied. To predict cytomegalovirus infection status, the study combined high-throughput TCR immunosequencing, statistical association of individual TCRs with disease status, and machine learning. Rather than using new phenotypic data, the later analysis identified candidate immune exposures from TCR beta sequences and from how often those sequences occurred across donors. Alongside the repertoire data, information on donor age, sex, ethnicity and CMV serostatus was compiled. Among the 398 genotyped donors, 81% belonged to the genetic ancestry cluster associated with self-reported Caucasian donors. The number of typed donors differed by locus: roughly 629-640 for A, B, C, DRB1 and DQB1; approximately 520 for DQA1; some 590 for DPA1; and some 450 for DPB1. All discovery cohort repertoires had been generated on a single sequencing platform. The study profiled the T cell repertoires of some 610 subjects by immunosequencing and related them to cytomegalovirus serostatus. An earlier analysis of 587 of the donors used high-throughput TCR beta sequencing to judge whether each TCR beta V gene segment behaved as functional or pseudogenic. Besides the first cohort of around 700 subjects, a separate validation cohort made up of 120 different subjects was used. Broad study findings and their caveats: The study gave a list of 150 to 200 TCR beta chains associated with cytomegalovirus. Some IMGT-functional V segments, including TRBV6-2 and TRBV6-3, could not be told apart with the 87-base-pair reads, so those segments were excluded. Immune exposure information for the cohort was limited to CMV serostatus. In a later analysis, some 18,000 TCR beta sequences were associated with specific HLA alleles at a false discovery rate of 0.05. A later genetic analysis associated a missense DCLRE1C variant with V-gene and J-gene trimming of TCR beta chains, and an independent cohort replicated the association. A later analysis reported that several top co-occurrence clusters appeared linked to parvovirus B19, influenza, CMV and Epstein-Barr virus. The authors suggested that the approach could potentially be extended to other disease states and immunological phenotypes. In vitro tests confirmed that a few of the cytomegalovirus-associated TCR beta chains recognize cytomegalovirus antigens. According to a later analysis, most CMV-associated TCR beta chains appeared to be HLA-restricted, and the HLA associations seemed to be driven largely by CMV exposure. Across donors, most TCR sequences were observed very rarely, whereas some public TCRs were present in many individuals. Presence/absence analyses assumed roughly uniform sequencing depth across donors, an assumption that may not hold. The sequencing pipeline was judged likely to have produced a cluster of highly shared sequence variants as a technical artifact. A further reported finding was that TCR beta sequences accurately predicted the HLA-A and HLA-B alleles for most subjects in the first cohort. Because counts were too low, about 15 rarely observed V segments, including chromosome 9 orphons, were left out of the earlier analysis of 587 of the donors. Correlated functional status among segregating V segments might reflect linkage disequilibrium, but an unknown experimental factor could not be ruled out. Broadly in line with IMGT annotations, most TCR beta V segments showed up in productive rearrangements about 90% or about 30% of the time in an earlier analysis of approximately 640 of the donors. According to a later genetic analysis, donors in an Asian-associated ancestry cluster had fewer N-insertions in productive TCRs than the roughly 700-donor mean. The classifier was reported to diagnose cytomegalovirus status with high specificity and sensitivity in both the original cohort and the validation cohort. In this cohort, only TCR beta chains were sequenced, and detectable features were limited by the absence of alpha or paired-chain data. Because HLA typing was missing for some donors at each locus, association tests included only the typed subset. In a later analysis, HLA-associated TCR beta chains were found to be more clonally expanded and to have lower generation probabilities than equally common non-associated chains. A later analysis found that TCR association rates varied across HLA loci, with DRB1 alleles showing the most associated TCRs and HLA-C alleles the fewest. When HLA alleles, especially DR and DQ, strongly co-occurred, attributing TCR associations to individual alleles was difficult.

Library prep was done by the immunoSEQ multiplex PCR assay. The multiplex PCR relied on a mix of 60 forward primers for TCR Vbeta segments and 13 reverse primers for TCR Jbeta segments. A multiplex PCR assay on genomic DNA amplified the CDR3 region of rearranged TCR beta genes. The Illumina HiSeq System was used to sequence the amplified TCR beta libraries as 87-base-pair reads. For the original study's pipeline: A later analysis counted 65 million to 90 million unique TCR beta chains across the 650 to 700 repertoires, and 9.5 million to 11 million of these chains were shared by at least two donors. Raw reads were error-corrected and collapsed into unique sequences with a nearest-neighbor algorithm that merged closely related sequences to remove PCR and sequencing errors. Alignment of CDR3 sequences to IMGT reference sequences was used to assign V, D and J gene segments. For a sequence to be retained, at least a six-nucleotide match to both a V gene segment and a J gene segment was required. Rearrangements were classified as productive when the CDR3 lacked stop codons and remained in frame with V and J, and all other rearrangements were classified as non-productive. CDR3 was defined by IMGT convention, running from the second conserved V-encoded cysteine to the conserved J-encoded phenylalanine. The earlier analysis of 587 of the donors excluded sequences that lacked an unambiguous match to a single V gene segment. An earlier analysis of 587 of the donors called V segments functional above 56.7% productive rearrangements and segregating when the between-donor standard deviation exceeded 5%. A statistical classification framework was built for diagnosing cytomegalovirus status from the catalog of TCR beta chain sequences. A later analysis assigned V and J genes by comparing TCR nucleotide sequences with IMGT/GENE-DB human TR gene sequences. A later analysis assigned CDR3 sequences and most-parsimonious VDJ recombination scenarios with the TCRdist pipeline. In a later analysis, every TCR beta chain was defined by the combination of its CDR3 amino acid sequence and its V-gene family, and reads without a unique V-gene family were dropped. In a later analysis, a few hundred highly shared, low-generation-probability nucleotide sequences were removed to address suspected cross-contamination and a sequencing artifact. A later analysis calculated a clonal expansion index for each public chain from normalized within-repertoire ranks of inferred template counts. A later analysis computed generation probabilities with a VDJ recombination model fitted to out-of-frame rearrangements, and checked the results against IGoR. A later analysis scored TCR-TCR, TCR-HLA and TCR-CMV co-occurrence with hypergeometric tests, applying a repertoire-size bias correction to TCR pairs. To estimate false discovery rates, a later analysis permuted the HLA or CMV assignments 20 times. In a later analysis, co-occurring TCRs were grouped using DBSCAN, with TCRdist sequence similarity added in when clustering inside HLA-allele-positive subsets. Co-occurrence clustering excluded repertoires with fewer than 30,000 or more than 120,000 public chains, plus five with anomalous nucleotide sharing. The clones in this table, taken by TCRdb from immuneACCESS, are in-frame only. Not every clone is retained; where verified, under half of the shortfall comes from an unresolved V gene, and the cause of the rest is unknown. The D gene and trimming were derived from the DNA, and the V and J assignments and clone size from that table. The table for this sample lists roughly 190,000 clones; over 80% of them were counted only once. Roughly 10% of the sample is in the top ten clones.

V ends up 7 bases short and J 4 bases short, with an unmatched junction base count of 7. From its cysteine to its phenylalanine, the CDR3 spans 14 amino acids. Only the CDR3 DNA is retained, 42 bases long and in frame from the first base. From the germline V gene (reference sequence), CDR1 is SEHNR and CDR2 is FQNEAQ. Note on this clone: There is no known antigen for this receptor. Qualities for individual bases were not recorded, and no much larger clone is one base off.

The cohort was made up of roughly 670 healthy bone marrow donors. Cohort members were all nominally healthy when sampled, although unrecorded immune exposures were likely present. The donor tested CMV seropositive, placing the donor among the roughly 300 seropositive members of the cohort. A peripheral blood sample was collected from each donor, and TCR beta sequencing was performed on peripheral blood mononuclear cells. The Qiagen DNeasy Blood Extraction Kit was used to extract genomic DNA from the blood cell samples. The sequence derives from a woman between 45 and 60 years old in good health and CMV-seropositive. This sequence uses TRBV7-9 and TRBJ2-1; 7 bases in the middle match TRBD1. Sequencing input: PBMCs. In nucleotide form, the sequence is TGTGCCAGCACCCCACAGGGGCAGTACAATGAGCAGTTCTTC. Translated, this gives CASTPQGQYNEQFF.